The 2 T cell receptor beta chains below all came from one sample that was sequenced in a study of T cell responses to AZD1222 COVID-19 vaccine. Some clones are missing from TCRdb's copy, which holds only in-frame ones; the method was immunoSEQ multiplex PCR. The sample carries about 160,000 clones, 75% to 95% recorded once. Sample: peripheral blood, taken on day 0 of AZD1222 vaccination. Source of these receptors: an adult in good health.

The chain combines TRBV2 with TRBJ2-7, with 12 bases that match TRBD1. V shed 1 base, J shed 7 bases, and the junction held 5 bases outside the gene matches. Germline-derived CDR1 and CDR2 are SNHLY and FYNNEI. The CDR3 spans 15 residues. The CDR3 sequence is CASSEEGQGAGEQYF. The CDR3 coding sequence is TGTGCCAGCAGTGAAGAGGGACAGGGGGCGGGAGAGCAGTACTTC.

This rearrangement joins TRBV7-9 to TRBJ1-2; TRBD1 aligns across 12 bases. V gave up 5 bases and J gave up 5 bases; unmatched junction bases: 9. CDR3 length: 16 amino acids. The germline gives CDR1 SEHNR, CDR2 FQNEAQ (reference sequence). CDR3 DNA: TGTGCCAGCAGCCCGGGACAGGGGGCGCGGGGGTATGGCTACACCTTC. This gives the protein CASSPGQGARGYGYTF.